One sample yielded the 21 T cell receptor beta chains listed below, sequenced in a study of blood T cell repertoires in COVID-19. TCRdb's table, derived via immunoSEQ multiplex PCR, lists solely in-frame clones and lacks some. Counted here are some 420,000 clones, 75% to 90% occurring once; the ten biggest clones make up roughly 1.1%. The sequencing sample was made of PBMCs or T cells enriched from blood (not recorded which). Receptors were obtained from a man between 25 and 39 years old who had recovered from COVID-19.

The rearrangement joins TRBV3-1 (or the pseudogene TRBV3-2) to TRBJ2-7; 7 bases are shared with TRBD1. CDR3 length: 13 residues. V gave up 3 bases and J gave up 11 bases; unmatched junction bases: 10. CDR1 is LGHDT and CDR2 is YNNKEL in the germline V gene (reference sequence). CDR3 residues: CASSQSQGVYEYF. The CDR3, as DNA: TGTGCCAGCAGCCAGTCCCAGGGGGTATATGAGTACTTC.

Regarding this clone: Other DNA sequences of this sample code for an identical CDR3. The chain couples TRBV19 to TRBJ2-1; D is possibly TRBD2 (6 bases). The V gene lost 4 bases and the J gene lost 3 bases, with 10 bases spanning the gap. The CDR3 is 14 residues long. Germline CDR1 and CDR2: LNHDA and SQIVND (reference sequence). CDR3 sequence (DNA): TGTGCCAGTAGTAGCGGAGGGGACTACAATGAGCAGTTCTTC. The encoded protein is CASSSGGDYNEQFF.

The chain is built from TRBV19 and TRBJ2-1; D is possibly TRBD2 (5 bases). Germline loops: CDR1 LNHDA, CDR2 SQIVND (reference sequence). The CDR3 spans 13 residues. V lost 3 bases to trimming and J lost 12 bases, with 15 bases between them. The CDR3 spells CASSIVEGSGQFF. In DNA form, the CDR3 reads TGTGCCAGTAGTATTGTGGAAGGGAGCGGGCAGTTCTTC.

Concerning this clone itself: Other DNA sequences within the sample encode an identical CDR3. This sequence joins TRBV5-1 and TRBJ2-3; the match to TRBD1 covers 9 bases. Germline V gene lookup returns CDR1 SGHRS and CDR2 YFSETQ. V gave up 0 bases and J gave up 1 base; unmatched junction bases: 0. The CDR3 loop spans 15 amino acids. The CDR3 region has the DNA TGCGCCAGCAGCTTGGGGACAGGGGGCACAGATACGCAGTATTTT. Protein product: CASSLGTGGTDTQYF.

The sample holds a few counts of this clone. The CDR3 reads CASSLTGSQPQHF. The CDR3 nucleotides are TGTGCCAGCAGCTTAACAGGGAGTCAGCCCCAGCATTTT. V and J are TRBV7-9 and TRBJ1-5; tentatively, D is TRBD1 (6 bases). Trimming cost V 2 bases and J 6 bases, with 8 bases left between them. CDR1 SEHNR and CDR2 FQNEAQ come from the germline V gene (reference sequence). The CDR3 spans 13 residues.

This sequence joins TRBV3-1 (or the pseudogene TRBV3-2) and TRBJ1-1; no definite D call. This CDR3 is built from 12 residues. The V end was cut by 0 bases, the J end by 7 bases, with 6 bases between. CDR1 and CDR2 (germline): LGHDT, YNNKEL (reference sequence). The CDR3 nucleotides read TGTGCCAGCAGCCAAGAGGGCAGTGAAGCTTTCTTT. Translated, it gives CASSQEGSEAFF.

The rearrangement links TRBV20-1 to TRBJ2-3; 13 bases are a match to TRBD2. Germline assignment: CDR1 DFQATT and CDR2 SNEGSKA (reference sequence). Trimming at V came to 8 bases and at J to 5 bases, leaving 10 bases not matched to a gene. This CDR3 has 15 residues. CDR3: CSTSGLAGDIDTQYF. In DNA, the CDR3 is TGCAGTACAAGTGGACTAGCGGGGGACATAGATACGCAGTATTTT.

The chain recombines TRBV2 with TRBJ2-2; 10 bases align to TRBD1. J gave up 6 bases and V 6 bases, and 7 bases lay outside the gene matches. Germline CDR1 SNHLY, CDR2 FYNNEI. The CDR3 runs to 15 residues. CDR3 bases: TGTGCCAGCAGCCTCAAGGACAGGGGGGCCGGGGAGCTGTTTTTT. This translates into CASSLKDRGAGELFF.

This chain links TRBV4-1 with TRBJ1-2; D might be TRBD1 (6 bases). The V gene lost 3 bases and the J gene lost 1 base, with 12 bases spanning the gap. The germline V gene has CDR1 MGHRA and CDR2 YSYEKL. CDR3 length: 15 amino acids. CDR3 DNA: TGCGCCAGCAGCCAGGGGGGGCTTATTAACTATGGCTACACCTTC. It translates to CASSQGGLINYGYTF.

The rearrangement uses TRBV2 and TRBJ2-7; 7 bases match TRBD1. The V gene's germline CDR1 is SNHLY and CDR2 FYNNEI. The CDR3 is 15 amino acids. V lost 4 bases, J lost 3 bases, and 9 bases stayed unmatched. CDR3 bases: TGTGCCAGCAGTGTTGGCTCGGGACAGTTCTACGAGCAGTACTTC. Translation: CASSVGSGQFYEQYF. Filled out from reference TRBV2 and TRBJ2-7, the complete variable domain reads EPEVTQTPSHQVTQMGQEVILRCVPISNHLYFYWYRQILGQKVEFLVSFYNNEISEKSEIFDDQFSVERPDGSNFTLKIRSTKLEDSAMYFCASSVGSGQFYEQYFGPGTRLTVT.

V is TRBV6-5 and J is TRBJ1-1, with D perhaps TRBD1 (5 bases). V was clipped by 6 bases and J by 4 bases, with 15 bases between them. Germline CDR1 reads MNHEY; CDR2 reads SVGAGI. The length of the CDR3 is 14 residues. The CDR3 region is CASSPSTGGTEAFF. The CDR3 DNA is TGTGCCAGCAGCCCATCGACCGGGGGCACTGAAGCTTTCTTT.

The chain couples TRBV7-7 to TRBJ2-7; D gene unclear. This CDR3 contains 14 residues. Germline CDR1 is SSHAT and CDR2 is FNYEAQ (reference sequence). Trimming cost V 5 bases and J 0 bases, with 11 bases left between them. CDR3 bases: TGTGCCAGCAGCCCATCACAGAGCTCCTACGAGCAGTACTTC. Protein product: CASSPSQSSYEQYF.

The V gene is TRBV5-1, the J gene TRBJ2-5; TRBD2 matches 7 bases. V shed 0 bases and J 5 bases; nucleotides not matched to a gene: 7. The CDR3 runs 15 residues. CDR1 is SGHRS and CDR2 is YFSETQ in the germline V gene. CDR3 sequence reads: CASSLGSGMWETQYF. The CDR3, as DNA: TGCGCCAGCAGCTTGGGAAGCGGGATGTGGGAGACCCAGTACTTC. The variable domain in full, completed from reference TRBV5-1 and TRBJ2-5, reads KAGVTQTPRYLIKTRGQQVTLSCSPISGHRSVSWYQQTPGQGLQFLFEYFSETQRNKGNFPGRFSGRQFSNSRSEMNVSTLELGDSALYLCASSLGSGMWETQYFGPGTRLLVL.

The CDR3 DNA sequence: TGTGCCAGTAGTATAGACGGAGGGGAGTATAACTATGGCTACACCTTC. It is translated as CASSIDGGEYNYGYTF. This chain connects TRBV19 to TRBJ1-2, with a weak D call TRBD1 (5 bases). The CDR3 sequence is 16 residues long. The germline gives CDR1 LNHDA, CDR2 SQIVND (reference sequence). V lost 0 bases and J 1 base, leaving 12 bases between the germline ends.

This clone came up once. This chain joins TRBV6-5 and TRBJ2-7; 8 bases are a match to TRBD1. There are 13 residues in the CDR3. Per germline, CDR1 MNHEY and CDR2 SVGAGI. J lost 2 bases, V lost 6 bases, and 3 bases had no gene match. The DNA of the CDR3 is TGTGCCAGCAGGCACAGGGGGGCCTACGAGCAGTACTTC. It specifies CASRHRGAYEQYF.

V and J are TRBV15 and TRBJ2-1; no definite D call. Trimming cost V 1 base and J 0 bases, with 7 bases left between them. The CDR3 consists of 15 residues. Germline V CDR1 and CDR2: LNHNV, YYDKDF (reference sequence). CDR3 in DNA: TGTGCCACCAGCAGAGGACTGATCTCCTACAATGAGCAGTTCTTC. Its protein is CATSRGLISYNEQFF.

The chain's CDR3 is CASTKGTGGETQYF. The CDR3 coding sequence is TGTGCCAGCACCAAGGGGACAGGGGGAGAGACCCAGTACTTC. This rearrangement joins TRBV2 to TRBJ2-5; 11 bases are a match to TRBD1. The CDR3 is 14 amino acids. CDR1 SNHLY and CDR2 FYNNEI come from the germline V gene. J lost 4 bases, V lost 7 bases, and 5 bases had no gene match. Looking up the rest from reference TRBV2 and TRBJ2-5 gives the full variable domain: EPEVTQTPSHQVTQMGQEVILRCVPISNHLYFYWYRQILGQKVEFLVSFYNNEISEKSEIFDDQFSVERPDGSNFTLKIRSTKLEDSAMYFCASTKGTGGETQYFGPGTRLLVL.

As DNA, the CDR3 is TGTGCCAGCTCACAACCGGGACAGGGGGATTGGGAGCAGTACTTC. It encodes CASSQPGQGDWEQYF. This chain joins TRBV18 and TRBJ2-7, with 11 bases matching TRBD1. J was trimmed by 7 bases and V by 4 bases; bases with no gene match: 9. The CDR3 covers 15 residues. Per germline, CDR1 KGHSH and CDR2 LQKENI.

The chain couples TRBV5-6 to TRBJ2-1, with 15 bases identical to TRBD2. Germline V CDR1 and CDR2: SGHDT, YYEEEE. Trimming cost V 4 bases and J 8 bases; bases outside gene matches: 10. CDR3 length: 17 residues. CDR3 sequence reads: CASSQLGGTSGRYEQFF. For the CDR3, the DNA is TGTGCCAGCAGCCAACTGGGTGGGACTAGCGGGAGGTATGAGCAGTTCTTC.

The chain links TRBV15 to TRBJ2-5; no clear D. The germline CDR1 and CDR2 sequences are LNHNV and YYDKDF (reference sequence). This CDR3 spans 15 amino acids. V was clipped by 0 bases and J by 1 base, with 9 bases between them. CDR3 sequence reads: CATSRDPVIQETQYF. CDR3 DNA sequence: TGTGCCACCAGCAGAGATCCGGTCATCCAAGAGACCCAGTACTTC.

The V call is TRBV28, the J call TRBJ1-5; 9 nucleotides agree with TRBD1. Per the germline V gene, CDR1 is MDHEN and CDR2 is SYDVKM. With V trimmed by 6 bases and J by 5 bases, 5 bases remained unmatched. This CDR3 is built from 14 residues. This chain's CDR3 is CASRGTGFDQPQHF. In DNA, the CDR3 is TGTGCCAGCAGGGGGACAGGGTTTGATCAGCCCCAGCATTTT.